The present entry profiles one TCR beta chain with its context. V was cut by 5 bases and J by 7 bases, with 13 bases left in between. CDR1 and CDR2 from the germline V gene are SGHRS and YFSETQ. The CDR3 has 14 amino acids. The sample belongs to a study of blood T cell repertoires in COVID-19. Study as a whole: Nucleic acid was either cDNA or gDNA, and it came from T cells, B-cell-depleted T cells, or PBMCs.

In the study's own analysis: The authors estimated nucleated cell counts from reference gene primer amplification. Here immunoSEQ multiplex PCR was the method, and the copy in TCRdb shows in-frame clones only, minus some. V, J and clone size are those of that table, while D and trimming were read from the DNA. The sample comprises some 150,000 clones, roughly 87% of which are singletons, and about 4% rests with the top ten. Sequenced material: peripheral blood. V is TRBV5-1 and J is TRBJ1-6, with D uncertain. The receptor's source is a woman aged 60-70 years with active or convalescent COVID-19. The CDR3 loop is CASRSGIGNSPLHF. DNA of the CDR3: TGCGCCAGCAGGTCGGGAATAGGCAATTCACCCCTCCACTTT.